The T cell receptor (beta chain) described here comes from a study of blood T cell repertoires in COVID-19. This CDR3 comprises 14 residues. V lost 1 base and J lost 4, with 8 bases in between. The germline CDR1 and CDR2 sequences are LGHDT and YNNKEL (reference sequence). Generated by immunoSEQ multiplex PCR, the TCRdb table keeps only in-frame clones and is missing some. In the table there are approximately 200,000 clones, 85% to 90% of which are singletons. This sequence originates from a woman aged 18-35 years in a cohort exposed to, infected with or recovered from COVID-19 (not recorded which). The specimen was PBMCs or T cells enriched from blood (not recorded which). The genes are TRBV3-1 (or the pseudogene TRBV3-2) and TRBJ1-3, with D unresolved. This CDR3 is CASSQAGWGNTIYF. CDR3 nucleotides: TGTGCCAGCAGCCAAGCAGGCTGGGGAAACACCATATATTTT.